This paragraph covers one TCR beta chain sequence. The data originate from a study of shared clonotypes between healthy human individuals. CD45RO-negative, CCR7-selected cells formed the naive CD8 fraction, which excluded terminally differentiated effector memory CD45RA+ cells. Sequenced by immunoSEQ multiplex PCR; TCRdb stores in-frame clones only, minus some. The sample has about 580,000 clones; nearly 98% are singletons. This receptor was identified in a man aged 30-40 years in good health. The sequenced material came from naive CD8+ T cells sorted from blood.

As DNA, the CDR3 is TGTGCCAGCAGCTTGGGTGGACAGCCTAACTATGGCTACACCTTC. Amino acids: CASSLGGQPNYGYTF. The chain couples TRBV5-4 to TRBJ1-2, with a weak D call TRBD1 (6 bases). CDR3 length: 15 residues. Germline V gene data show CDR1 as SGHNT and CDR2 as YYREEE (reference sequence). The ends were cut back, 0 bases at V and 0 bases at J, with 9 bases in the middle.